Sequencing of this T cell receptor beta chain was carried out in a study of blood T cell repertoires in COVID-19. Only in-frame clones appear in the TCRdb table, and some are missing; sequencing was by immunoSEQ multiplex PCR. The data contain about 180,000 clones, roughly nine tenths of them seen just once; the ten biggest clones take up roughly 20%. Trimming cost V 5 bases and J 0 bases, with 9 bases left between them. In germline, CDR1 is SGHRS, CDR2 YFSETQ. The CDR3 contains 14 residues. The receptor was isolated from a man in his 70s with active or convalescent COVID-19. What was sequenced was peripheral blood. The V gene is TRBV5-1, the J gene TRBJ1-3; tentatively, D is TRBD1 (6 bases). CDR3 DNA sequence: TGCGCCAGCAGGACAGGCGACTCTGGAAACACCATATATTTT. Protein product: CASRTGDSGNTIYF.